The rows below give T cell receptor beta chains drawn from one sample of a study of control samples from healthy donors and cancer patients. The protocol was immunoSEQ multiplex PCR, while the TCRdb copy is restricted to in-frame clones and leaves out a portion. Among about 92,000 clones listed, about four fifths were seen once. The sample comprised blood. Source of these receptors: a woman in her sixties in good health. Each CDR3 is given with its conserved first and last residue. The D gene is left open where the match is weak. The size of a clone is reported for some rows only, either as once, few or many, or as a class for expanded clones.

clone size | D gene | J gene | V gene | CDR3 protein | CDR3 DNA
. | . | TRBJ2-1 | TRBV2 | CASSDGLHNEQFF | TGTGCCAGCAGTGACGGGCTCCACAATGAGCAGTTCTTC
. | . | TRBJ1-2 | TRBV5-1 | CASAIGGSDYGYTF | TGCGCCAGTGCAATCGGGGGGAGTGACTATGGCTACACCTTC
. | TRBD1 | TRBJ1-4 | TRBV5-1 | CASSWGTGATNEKLFF | TGCGCCAGCTCTTGGGGGACAGGGGCAACTAATGAAAAACTGTTTTTT
. | TRBD1 | TRBJ2-1 | TRBV2 | CASSDATGGKNEQFF | TGTGCCAGCAGTGACGCTACAGGGGGCAAGAATGAGCAGTTCTTC
. | . | TRBJ1-5 | TRBV28 | CASFRSRDQPQHF | TGTGCCAGCTTTAGGAGTAGGGATCAGCCCCAGCATTTT
few | . | TRBJ1-6 | TRBV7-9 | CASSLEQPTKNSPLHF | TGTGCCAGCAGCTTAGAACAGCCCACCAAAAATTCACCCCTCCACTTT
. | . | TRBJ2-5 | TRBV12-5 | CASGWVGQFSETQYF | TGTGCTAGTGGTTGGGTAGGACAGTTCTCAGAGACCCAGTACTTC
. | TRBD2 | TRBJ2-5 | TRBV28 | CASSLGLAGETQYF | TGTGCCAGCAGCCTCGGACTAGCTGGGGAGACCCAGTACTTC
. | TRBD1 | TRBJ1-4 | TRBV7-9 | CASSSVFDRENEKLFF | TGTGCCAGCAGCTCCGTATTCGACAGGGAGAATGAAAAACTGTTTTTT
. | . | TRBJ1-5 | TRBV10-2 | CASRDRTNQPQHF | TGCGCCAGCAGAGACAGGACGAATCAGCCCCAGCATTTT
. | TRBD2 | TRBJ2-7 | TRBV5-1 | CASSLGASGVSYEQYF | TGCGCCAGCAGCTTGGGGGCTAGCGGGGTGTCCTACGAGCAGTACTTC